This T cell receptor (beta chain) was captured by sequencing in a study of shared clonotypes between healthy human individuals (dated by TCRdb to 2018 to 2021). For the wider study: The cohort included three men and two women between 18 and 49 years of age. For each donor, three plates each were used for CD4 naive and CD4 memory, two plates were used for CD8 naive, and one plate was used for CD8 memory. To estimate repertoire size and how much clonotypes are shared between individuals, the study performed deep sequencing of blood TCR repertoires from 4 to 6 healthy adults. To increase sequencing depth and limit assay-specific biases, different laboratories used diverse techniques to prepare libraries and sequence TCR repertoires. Per donor, leukapheresis produced somewhere between about 0.85 and 9.5 billion PBMCs. What the authors observed across the whole study: Larger estimated clonotype richness was generally found for naive subsets than for memory subsets. Across four donors, about 5.2% of naive CD4, roughly 3.3% of naive CD8, 2.3% of memory CD4, and about 0.44% of memory CD8 clonotypes were shared. Rarefaction of sorted-subset datasets indicated incomplete sequencing despite the large sequencing depth. Only blood was sampled, and tissue TCR repertoires likely differ from those in blood. Compared with non-shared clonotypes, the clonotypes found in all four sorted-subset donors had higher generation probabilities. Pairwise subsampling indicated that sequencing depth was expected to affect the degree of clonotype sharing among donors. The small number of donors limited the genetic and exposure-history diversity represented.

Notes on this clone: It lacks a known antigen. Base qualities are not at hand, and no much larger clone is one base apart.

CD8 naive samples consisted of CD45RO-negative cells that were positively selected for CCR7, yielding a CD45RA+CCR7+ population without TemRA cells. The donors were healthy, HIV-negative adults with no recently reported acute infections or vaccinations. All donors were Caucasian adults living in Nashville, Tennessee, USA. Blood was collected by leukapheresis, and PBMCs were isolated by Ficoll-Histopaque density gradient centrifugation and then cryopreserved in liquid nitrogen vapor phase. Purity and quantity of every magnetically sorted T cell population were checked by analytical flow cytometry. Each sorted fraction had its genomic DNA isolated and then quantified by UV absorbance on a Nanodrop 2000c. TCR CDR3 regions were amplified from genomic DNA by multiplex PCR using the deep immunoSEQ assay. Extracted genomic DNA from each cell subset was distributed evenly across all wells of several immunoSEQ 96-well plates, and each plate was treated as a replicate. For sorted subsets, about 0.2 ug genomic DNA, equal to 25,000 to 35,000 T cell genomes, was loaded into each replicate PCR. The purified libraries were quantified using a Qubit 3.0 fluorometer, sized with a Bioanalyzer 2100, and then quantified again using the KAPA Library Quantification kit. Each immunoSEQ 96-well plate was sequenced on its own single-read 150-cycle Illumina NextSeq 550 flow cell. The paper's data handling went like this. The immunoSEQ output contained only junctional sequences without quality scores, so filtering could not match that applied to full-length reads. Sequences were annotated with PyIR, a Python wrapper for IgBLAST v1.9, and V/J genes and CDR3 were assigned using IMGT germline references. Reads with weak V/J assignments (E-value above 1e-6), missing CDR3, stop codons, out-of-frame junctions, or ambiguous translated residues were removed. A V3J clonotype was defined by an identical inferred V gene, J gene, and CDR3 amino acid sequence. To compute the percentage overlap between repertoires, the number of shared unique clonotypes was divided by the size of the smaller repertoire. Repertoire richness was assessed with RTK rarefaction, the Chao1 estimator, and Recon v2.1 estimates of unobserved clonotypes. Generation probabilities were computed with OLGA for all TCRbeta clonotypes obtained by the gDNA method from a few donors. TCRdb holds this immuneACCESS table with in-frame rearrangements only. Some clones are missing; in checked studies, unresolved V genes explain under half, and the rest has no known cause. D and trimming come from the DNA, and the V and J calls and clone size come from that table. The sample has 700,000 to 950,000 clones on record, about 97% of them singletons. The ten top clones hold less than 0.25% of the sample.

The CDR1 and CDR2 encoded by the germline V gene (reference sequence) are PRHDT and FYEKMQ. The V and J ends are trimmed by 3 bases and 7 bases, leaving 14 bases between them. The CDR3 covers 14 residues, taking in both the cysteine and the phenylalanine. Just the 42-base CDR3 DNA is kept, in frame starting at base 1. This sequence uses TRBV13 and TRBJ2-3; tentative D gene TRBD1, with 6 bases matching. The sequence came from a man younger than 45 in good health. Sequencing was done on a sample of naive CD8+ T cells sorted from blood. The cell subset or site label here, explained by the study, means: CD45RA+CCR7+. The DNA reads as follows: TGTGCCAGCAGCTTGGGGGCGTCCGGGTATACGCAGTATTTT. Protein translation: CASSLGASGYTQYF.